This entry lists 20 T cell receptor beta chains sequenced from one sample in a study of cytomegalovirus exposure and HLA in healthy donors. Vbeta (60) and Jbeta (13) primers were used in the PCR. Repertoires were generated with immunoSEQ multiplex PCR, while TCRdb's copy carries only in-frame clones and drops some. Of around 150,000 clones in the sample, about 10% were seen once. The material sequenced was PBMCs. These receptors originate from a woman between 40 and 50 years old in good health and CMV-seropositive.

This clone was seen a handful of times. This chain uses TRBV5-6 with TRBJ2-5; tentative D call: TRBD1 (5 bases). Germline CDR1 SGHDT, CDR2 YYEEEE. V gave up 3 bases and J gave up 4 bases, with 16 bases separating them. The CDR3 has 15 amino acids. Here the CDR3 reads CASSYKTVGLETQYF. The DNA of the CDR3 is TGTGCCAGCAGCTATAAGACAGTAGGATTAGAGACCCAGTACTTC.

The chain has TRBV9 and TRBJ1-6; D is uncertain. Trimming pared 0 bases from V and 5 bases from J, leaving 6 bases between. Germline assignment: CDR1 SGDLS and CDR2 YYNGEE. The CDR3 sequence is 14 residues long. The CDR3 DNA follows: TGTGCCAGCAGCGTAGGGCAGAATAATTCACCCCTCCACTTT. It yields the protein CASSVGQNNSPLHF.

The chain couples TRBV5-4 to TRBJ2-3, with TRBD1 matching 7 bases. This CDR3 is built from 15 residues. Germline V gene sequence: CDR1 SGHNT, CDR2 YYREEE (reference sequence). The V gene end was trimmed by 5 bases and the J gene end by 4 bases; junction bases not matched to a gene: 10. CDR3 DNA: TGTGCCAGCAGTTATCCTAACAGGGGAGCAGATACGCAGTATTTT. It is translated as CASSYPNRGADTQYF.

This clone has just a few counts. The CDR3 loop reads CASSPSGVSGNTIYF. Here the CDR3 DNA reads TGTGCCAGCAGCCCCTCAGGGGTCTCTGGAAACACCATATATTTT. V gene TRBV9 combines with J gene TRBJ1-3, with D possibly being TRBD1 (6 bases). Germline CDR1 reads SGDLS; CDR2 reads YYNGEE. V gave up 4 bases and J gave up 0 bases, with 11 bases separating them. This CDR3 contains 15 residues. Combining the CDR3 with reference TRBV9 and TRBJ1-3 gives the whole variable domain DSGVTQTPKHLITATGQRVTLRCSPRSGDLSVYWYQQSLDQGLQFLIQYYNGEERAKGNILERFSAQQFPDLHSELNLSSLELGDSALYFCASSPSGVSGNTIYFGEGSWLTVV.

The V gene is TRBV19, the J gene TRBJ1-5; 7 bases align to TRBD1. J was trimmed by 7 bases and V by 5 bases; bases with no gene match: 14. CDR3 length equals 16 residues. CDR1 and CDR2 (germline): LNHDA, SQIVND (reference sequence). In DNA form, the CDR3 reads TGTGCCAGTAGTTTCCTGGGACAGACGGGAGGGCAGCCCCAGCATTTT. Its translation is CASSFLGQTGGQPQHF.

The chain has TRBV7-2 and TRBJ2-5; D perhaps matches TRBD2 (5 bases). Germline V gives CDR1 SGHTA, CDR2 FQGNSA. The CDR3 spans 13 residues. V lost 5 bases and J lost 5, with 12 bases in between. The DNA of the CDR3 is TGTGCCAGCAGCCCACTAGACGGGGAGACCCAGTACTTC. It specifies CASSPLDGETQYF.

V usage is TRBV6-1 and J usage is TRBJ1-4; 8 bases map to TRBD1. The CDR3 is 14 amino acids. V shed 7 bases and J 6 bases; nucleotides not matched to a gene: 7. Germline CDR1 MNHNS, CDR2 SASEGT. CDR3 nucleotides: TGTGCCAGCAACCCCAGGGGGCCTGATGAAAAACTGTTTTTT. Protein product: CASNPRGPDEKLFF.

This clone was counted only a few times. The CDR3 DNA follows: TGTGCCAGCAGCCAAGAGAGGGACAGGGGGTCGGACACTGAAGCTTTCTTT. Protein: CASSQERDRGSDTEAFF. The chain recombines TRBV4-2 with TRBJ1-1; 11 bases agree with TRBD1. The CDR3 is 17 amino acids. CDR1 is LGHNA and CDR2 is YNFKEQ in the germline V gene. The junction had 6 bases not matched to a gene; V was cut back by 0 bases and J by 3 bases.

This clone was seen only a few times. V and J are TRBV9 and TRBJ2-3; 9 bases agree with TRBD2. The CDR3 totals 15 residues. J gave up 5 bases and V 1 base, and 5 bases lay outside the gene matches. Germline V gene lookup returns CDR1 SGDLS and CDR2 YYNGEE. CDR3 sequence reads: CASSVLVTSGDTQYF. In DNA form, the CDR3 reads TGTGCCAGCAGCGTATTGGTGACTAGCGGAGATACGCAGTATTTT. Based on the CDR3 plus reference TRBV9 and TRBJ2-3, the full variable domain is DSGVTQTPKHLITATGQRVTLRCSPRSGDLSVYWYQQSLDQGLQFLIQYYNGEERAKGNILERFSAQQFPDLHSELNLSSLELGDSALYFCASSVLVTSGDTQYFGPGTRLTVL.

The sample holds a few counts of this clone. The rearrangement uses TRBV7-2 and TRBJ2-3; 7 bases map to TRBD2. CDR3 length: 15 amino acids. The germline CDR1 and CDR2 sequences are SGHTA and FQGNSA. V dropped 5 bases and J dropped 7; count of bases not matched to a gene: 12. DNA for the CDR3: TGTGCCAGCAGCGGTTCGAGCGGGGTCTGGAATACGCAGTATTTT. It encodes CASSGSSGVWNTQYF.

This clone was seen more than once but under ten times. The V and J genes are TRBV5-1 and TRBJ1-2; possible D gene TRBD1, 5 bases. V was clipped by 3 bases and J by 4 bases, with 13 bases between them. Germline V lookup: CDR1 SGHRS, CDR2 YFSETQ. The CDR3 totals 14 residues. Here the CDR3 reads CASSYWGLSYGYTF. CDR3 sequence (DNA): TGCGCCAGCAGCTATTGGGGACTGAGCTATGGCTACACCTTC.

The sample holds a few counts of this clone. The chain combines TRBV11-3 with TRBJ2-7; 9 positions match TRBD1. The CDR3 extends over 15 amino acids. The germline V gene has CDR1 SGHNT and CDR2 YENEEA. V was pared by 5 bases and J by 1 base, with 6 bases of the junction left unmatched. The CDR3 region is CASSLPGQGSYEQYF. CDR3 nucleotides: TGTGCCAGCAGCCTTCCGGGACAGGGATCCTACGAGCAGTACTTC.

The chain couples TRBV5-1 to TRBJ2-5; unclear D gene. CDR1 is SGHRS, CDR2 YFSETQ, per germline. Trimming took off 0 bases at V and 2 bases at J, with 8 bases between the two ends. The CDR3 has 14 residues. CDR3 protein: CASSLDPSQETQYF. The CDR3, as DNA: TGCGCCAGCAGCTTGGATCCCAGTCAAGAGACCCAGTACTTC.

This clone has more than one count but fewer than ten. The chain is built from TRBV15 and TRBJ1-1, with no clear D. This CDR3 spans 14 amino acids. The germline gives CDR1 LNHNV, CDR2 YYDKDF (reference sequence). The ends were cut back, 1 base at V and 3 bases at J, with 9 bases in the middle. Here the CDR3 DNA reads TGTGCCACCAGCAGAGGAGGCAGTGACACTGAAGCTTTCTTT. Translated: CATSRGGSDTEAFF.

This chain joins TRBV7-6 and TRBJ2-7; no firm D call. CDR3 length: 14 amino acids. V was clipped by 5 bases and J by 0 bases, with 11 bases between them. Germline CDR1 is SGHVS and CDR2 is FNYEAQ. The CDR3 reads CASSPLENSYEQYF. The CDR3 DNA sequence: TGTGCCAGCAGCCCCCTGGAGAACTCCTACGAGCAGTACTTC. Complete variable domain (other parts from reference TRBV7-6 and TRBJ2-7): GAGVSQSPRYKVTKRGQDVALRCDPISGHVSLYWYRQALGQGPEFLTYFNYEAQQDKSGLPNDRFSAERPEGSISTLTIQRTEQRDSAMYRCASSPLENSYEQYFGPGTRLTVT.

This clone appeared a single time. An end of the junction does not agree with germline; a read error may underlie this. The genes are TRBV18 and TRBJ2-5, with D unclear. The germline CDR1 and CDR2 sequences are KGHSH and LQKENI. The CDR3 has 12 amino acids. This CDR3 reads CASSPQAEAQYF. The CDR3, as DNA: TGTGCCAGCTCACCCCAAGCAGAGGCCCAGTACTTC.

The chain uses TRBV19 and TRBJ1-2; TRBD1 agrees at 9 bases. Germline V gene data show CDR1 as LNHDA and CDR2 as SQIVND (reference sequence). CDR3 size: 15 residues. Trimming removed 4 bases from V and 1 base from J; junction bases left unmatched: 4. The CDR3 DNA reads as TGTGCCAGTAGTACCCGGGGACAGGGTAACTATGGCTACACCTTC. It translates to CASSTRGQGNYGYTF.

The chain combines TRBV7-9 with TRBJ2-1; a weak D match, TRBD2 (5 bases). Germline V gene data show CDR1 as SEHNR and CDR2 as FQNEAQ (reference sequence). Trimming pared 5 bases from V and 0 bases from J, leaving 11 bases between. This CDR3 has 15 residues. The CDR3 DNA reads TGTGCCAGCAGCCCCAGCGGCAGCTCCTACAATGAGCAGTTCTTC. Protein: CASSPSGSSYNEQFF.

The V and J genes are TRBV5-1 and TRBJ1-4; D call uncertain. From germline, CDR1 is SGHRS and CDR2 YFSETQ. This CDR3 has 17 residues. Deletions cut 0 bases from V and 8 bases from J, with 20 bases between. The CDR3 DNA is TGCGCCAGCAGCTTGGCGCGCGGAGCGGCGGAAGGAGAAAAACTGTTTTTT. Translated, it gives CASSLARGAAEGEKLFF.

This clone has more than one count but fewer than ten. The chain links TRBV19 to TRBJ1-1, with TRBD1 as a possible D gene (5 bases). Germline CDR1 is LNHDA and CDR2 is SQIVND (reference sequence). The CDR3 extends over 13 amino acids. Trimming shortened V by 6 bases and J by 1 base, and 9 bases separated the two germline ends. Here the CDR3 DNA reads TGTGCCAGTAGCCCGGGGGAGAACACTGAAGCTTTCTTT. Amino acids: CASSPGENTEAFF.